A single sample gave rise to the 8 T cell receptor beta chains below, sequenced in a study of T cell responses to AZD1222 COVID-19 vaccine. The method was immunoSEQ multiplex PCR; TCRdb's version includes in-frame clones alone and lacks a portion of them. Counted here are roughly 91,000 clones, approximately 89% occurring once; the ten biggest clones make up approximately 2.1%. The sample was peripheral blood, taken on day 0 of AZD1222 vaccination. The receptor source for this set is an adult in good health.

J is TRBJ1-2 and V is TRBV9; 8 bases align to TRBD1. Germline V gives CDR1 SGDLS, CDR2 YYNGEE. This CDR3 contains 15 residues. V shed 4 bases and J 5 bases; nucleotides not matched to a gene: 10. The CDR3 region is CASSPDRGERYGYTF. The CDR3 DNA reads as TGTGCCAGCAGCCCAGACAGGGGTGAGAGGTATGGCTACACCTTC.

This rearrangement joins TRBV19 to TRBJ1-1, with TRBD1 identical over 8 bases. Germline V gene lookup returns CDR1 LNHDA and CDR2 SQIVND (reference sequence). This CDR3 spans 17 amino acids. With 1 base clipped from V and 5 bases from J, the junction kept 12 bases outside the gene matches. The CDR3 coding sequence is TGTGCCAGTAGTATAGTTCCAGGGGGCGCCGGGGGGACTGAAGCTTTCTTT. Amino acids: CASSIVPGGAGGTEAFF.

V and J are TRBV6-2 or TRBV6-3 and TRBJ1-1; D uncertain. The CDR3 length is 16 residues. V was shortened by 6 bases and J by 3 bases, with 20 bases between the two germline ends. CDR1 MNHEY and CDR2 SVGEGT come from the germline V gene. The CDR3 sequence is CASSPLRQKRDTEAFF. The CDR3 DNA is TGTGCCAGCAGCCCCTTAAGACAAAAACGGGACACTGAAGCTTTCTTT.

The J gene is TRBJ1-2, the V gene TRBV29-1, with a possible D match to TRBD1 (5 bases). CDR3 length: 15 residues. Per the germline V gene, CDR1 is SQVTM and CDR2 is ANQGSEA. With 4 bases removed from V and 3 bases from J, the gap between germline ends came to 18 bases. The CDR3: CSVVYMGGGDYGYTF. The CDR3 nucleotides are TGCAGCGTTGTATATATGGGGGGAGGCGACTATGGCTACACCTTC.

Here the CDR3 reads CASLQLTRNEQFF. The DNA for the CDR3 is TGTGCCAGCTTACAGTTAACGCGGAATGAGCAGTTCTTC. This chain connects TRBV7-8 to TRBJ2-1; no firm D call. V gave up 8 bases and J gave up 7 bases, with 15 bases separating them. This CDR3 has 13 amino acids. Germline V gives CDR1 SGHVS, CDR2 FQNEAQ.

The rearrangement links TRBV5-6 to TRBJ1-1, with a possible D match to TRBD1 (5 bases). Trimming shortened V by 5 bases and J by 0 bases, and 14 bases separated the two germline ends. Per the germline V gene, CDR1 is SGHDT and CDR2 is YYEEEE. The CDR3 covers 15 residues. This chain's CDR3 is CASRQQGYMNTEAFF. CDR3 DNA sequence: TGTGCCAGCAGGCAGCAGGGATACATGAACACTGAAGCTTTCTTT.

The chain employs TRBV19 and TRBJ2-3, with D maybe TRBD2 (6 bases). CDR1 and CDR2 from the germline V gene are LNHDA and SQIVND (reference sequence). V was pared by 1 base and J by 4 bases, with 15 bases between. CDR3 length: 16 amino acids. In DNA, the CDR3 is TGTGCCAGTAGTATAGGGCGGGGATTTAGTGCAGATACGCAGTATTTT. Encoded protein: CASSIGRGFSADTQYF.

J is TRBJ1-2 and V is TRBV12-3 or TRBV12-4; no reliable D call. Trimming removed 5 bases at V and 7 bases at J, with 11 bases between. The CDR3 runs to 12 residues. The CDR3 DNA reads as TGTGCCAGCAGTACCCGGGCGGCTGGCTACACCTTC. Amino acids: CASSTRAAGYTF.